This TCR beta chain derives from a study of blood T cell repertoires in COVID-19. In germline, CDR1 is LGHNT, CDR2 FRNRAP. The V segment lost 6 bases and the J segment 7 bases; nucleotides outside the gene matches: 6. The CDR3 sequence is 13 residues long. Original processing methods: Cell counts per sample came from amplifying reference gene primers. Data came from immunoSEQ multiplex PCR; TCRdb stores just in-frame clones and leaves some out. V and J calls and clone size follow that table, whereas D and trimming were derived from the DNA. This sample has approximately 90,000 clones, with 70% to 90% found just once.

This clonotype was obtained from a man aged 55 to 70 with acute or convalescent COVID-19. The sample taken for sequencing was peripheral blood. V and J are TRBV12-5 and TRBJ1-5; 7 nucleotides agree with TRBD1. The CDR3 nucleotides read TGTGCTAGTGGACAGGGGTGGGACCAGCCCCAGCATTTT. Translated: CASGQGWDQPQHF.